One and the same sample provided the 7 T cell receptor beta chains below, sequenced in a study of T cells in localized non-small cell lung cancer. The data were produced by immunoSEQ multiplex PCR, yet TCRdb's version contains in-frame clones alone and is incomplete. This repertoire shows tens of thousands of clones, around nine tenths found once; its top ten account for roughly 7.2%. Sequenced here: peripheral blood, sampled before any cancer treatment. The origin of the receptors is a woman aged 35 to 75 with stage I lung adenocarcinoma.

The rearrangement joins TRBV11-2 to TRBJ2-7, with D perhaps TRBD2 (5 bases). Trimming pared 5 bases from V and 0 bases from J, leaving 11 bases between. Germline loops: CDR1 SGHAT, CDR2 FQNNGV. The CDR3 is made up of 14 amino acids. The DNA for the CDR3 is TGTGCCAGCAGCGAACGGGGTCGCTCCTACGAGCAGTACTTC. Its translation is CASSERGRSYEQYF.

The chain carries TRBV5-1 and TRBJ1-1, with 8 bases fitting TRBD1. V was pared by 0 bases and J by 4 bases, with 5 bases of the junction left unmatched. CDR1 and CDR2 from the germline V gene are SGHRS and YFSETQ. The CDR3 runs to 15 residues. CDR3 loop: CASSLGRTGTTEAFF. CDR3 DNA sequence: TGCGCCAGCAGCTTGGGGCGGACAGGGACCACTGAAGCTTTCTTT.

The chain employs TRBV6-5 and TRBJ2-7; 11 bases fit TRBD2. The germline gives CDR1 MNHEY, CDR2 SVGAGI. This CDR3 is built from 14 residues. With V trimmed by 5 bases and J by 5 bases, 5 bases remained unmatched. The CDR3 coding sequence is TGTGCCAGCAGTCAGACTAGCGGGGTAGACGAGCAGTACTTC. Protein product: CASSQTSGVDEQYF.

The gene calls are TRBV11-2 and TRBJ2-1; a possible D gene is TRBD2 (5 bases). V was clipped by 5 bases and J by 7 bases, with 12 bases between them. The CDR3 spans 13 residues. Germline CDR1 is SGHAT and CDR2 is FQNNGV. CDR3 sequence: CASSQSTGNEQFF. CDR3 bases: TGTGCCAGCAGCCAAAGCACGGGGAATGAGCAGTTCTTC.

The chain employs TRBV5-1 and TRBJ2-7, with a possible D match to TRBD1 (5 bases). The CDR3 is made up of 14 amino acids. Deletions cut 4 bases from V and 4 bases from J, with 15 bases between. Germline assignment: CDR1 SGHRS and CDR2 YFSETQ. The CDR3 region is CASSQLSGKYEQYF. CDR3 nucleotides: TGCGCCAGCAGCCAGCTGTCAGGGAAATACGAGCAGTACTTC. The full variable domain, completed using reference TRBV5-1 and TRBJ2-7, is KAGVTQTPRYLIKTRGQQVTLSCSPISGHRSVSWYQQTPGQGLQFLFEYFSETQRNKGNFPGRFSGRQFSNSRSEMNVSTLELGDSALYLCASSQLSGKYEQYFGPGTRLTVT.

The chain combines TRBV4-1 with TRBJ1-2, with a possible D match to TRBD1 (6 bases). Germline V gene lookup returns CDR1 MGHRA and CDR2 YSYEKL. The CDR3 sequence is 14 residues long. The V gene lost 5 bases and the J gene lost 7 bases, with 17 bases spanning the gap. The chain's CDR3 is CASSTLRKQGGYTF. For the CDR3, the DNA is TGCGCCAGCAGCACCCTAAGGAAACAGGGTGGCTACACCTTC.

V and J are TRBV2 and TRBJ1-1; the D is unclear. The CDR3 has 15 residues. The germline CDR1 and CDR2 sequences are SNHLY and FYNNEI. Trimming took off 3 bases at V and 1 base at J, with 12 bases between the two ends. The CDR3 region is CASSDYRPQNTEAFF. DNA for the CDR3: TGTGCCAGCAGTGACTATCGGCCGCAGAACACTGAAGCTTTCTTT. Based on the CDR3 plus reference TRBV2 and TRBJ1-1, the full variable domain is EPEVTQTPSHQVTQMGQEVILRCVPISNHLYFYWYRQILGQKVEFLVSFYNNEISEKSEIFDDQFSVERPDGSNFTLKIRSTKLEDSAMYFCASSDYRPQNTEAFFGQGTRLTVV.